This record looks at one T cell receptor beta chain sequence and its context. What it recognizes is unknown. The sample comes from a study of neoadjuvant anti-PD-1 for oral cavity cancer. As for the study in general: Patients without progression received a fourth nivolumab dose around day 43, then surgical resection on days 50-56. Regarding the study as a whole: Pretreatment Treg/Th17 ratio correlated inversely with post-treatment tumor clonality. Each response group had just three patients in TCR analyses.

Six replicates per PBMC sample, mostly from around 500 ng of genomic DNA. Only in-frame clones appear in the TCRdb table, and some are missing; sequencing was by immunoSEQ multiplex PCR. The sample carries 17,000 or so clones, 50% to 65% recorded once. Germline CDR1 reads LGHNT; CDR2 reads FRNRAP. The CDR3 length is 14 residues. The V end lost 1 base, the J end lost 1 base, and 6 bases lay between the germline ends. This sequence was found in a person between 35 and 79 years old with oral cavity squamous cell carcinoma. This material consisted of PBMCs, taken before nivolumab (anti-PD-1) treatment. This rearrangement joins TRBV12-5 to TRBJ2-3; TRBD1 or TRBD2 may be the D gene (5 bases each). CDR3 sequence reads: CASGLGDRTDTQYF. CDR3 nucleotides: TGTGCTAGTGGTTTGGGGGACCGCACAGATACGCAGTATTTT.